These 30 T cell receptor beta chains came from one sample sequenced in a study of OX40 agonist ivuxolimab in advanced cancers. The assay was immunoSEQ multiplex PCR, and TCRdb's table has in-frame clones only and misses some. The repertoire holds about 60,000 clones, with around 83% as singletons. This material consisted of CD4+ or CD8+ T cells sorted from blood, taken in a trial of the OX40 agonist ivuxolimab. Receptors were obtained from an adult with an advanced solid tumor such as melanoma, head and neck, liver or kidney cancer.

This clone was counted a single time. This chain uses TRBV7-2 with TRBJ2-5; 14 bases agree with TRBD2. Germline V gene data show CDR1 as SGHTA and CDR2 as FQGNSA. V lost 2 bases and J lost 5; bases outside the gene matches: 7. CDR3 length equals 17 residues. Here the CDR3 DNA reads TGTGCCAGCAGCTTATGGGGACTAGCGGGAGTGGGGGAGACCCAGTACTTC. Its translation is CASSLWGLAGVGETQYF. Full variable domain (remainder filled in from reference TRBV7-2 and TRBJ2-5): GAGVSQSPSNKVTEKGKDVELRCDPISGHTALYWYRQSLGQGLEFLIYFQGNSAPDKSGLPSDRFSAERTGGSVSTLTIQRTQQEDSAVYLCASSLWGLAGVGETQYFGPGTRLLVL.

The rearrangement joins TRBV21-1 to TRBJ1-5; the tabulated D call, TRBD1, remains unverified against the DNA. TRBV21-1 is classified as a pseudogene. This CDR3 is built from 17 residues. In nucleotides, the CDR3 is TGTGCCAGCAGCAAAGTTTCTATTGGACAGGGGAATCAGCCCCAGCATTTT. Its protein is CASSKVSIGQGNQPQHF.

The rearrangement links TRBV28 to TRBJ2-7; D may be TRBD2 (5 bases). CDR1 MDHEN and CDR2 SYDVKM come from the germline V gene. This CDR3 has 12 residues. Trimming removed 5 bases at V and 2 bases at J, with 7 bases between. CDR3 sequence reads: CASSPEAYEQYF. In nucleotides, the CDR3 is TGTGCCAGCAGTCCGGAGGCCTACGAGCAGTACTTC.

The chain is built from TRBV2 and TRBJ2-3, with a weak D call TRBD1 (6 bases). V shed 7 bases and J shed 2 bases, with 13 bases lying between them. CDR1 and CDR2 (germline): SNHLY, FYNNEI. The CDR3 spans 14 residues. The CDR3 loop is CASITQGYTDTQYF. The CDR3 coding sequence is TGTGCCAGCATAACTCAGGGGTACACAGATACGCAGTATTTT. Combining the CDR3 with reference TRBV2 and TRBJ2-3 gives the whole variable domain EPEVTQTPSHQVTQMGQEVILRCVPISNHLYFYWYRQILGQKVEFLVSFYNNEISEKSEIFDDQFSVERPDGSNFTLKIRSTKLEDSAMYFCASITQGYTDTQYFGPGTRLTVL.

The rearrangement uses TRBV30 and TRBJ1-1; D gene unclear. V dropped 0 bases and J dropped 6 bases, with 5 bases sitting between them. Germline CDR1 GTSNPN, CDR2 SVGIG (reference sequence). The CDR3 length is 11 residues. The CDR3: CAWSVLSEAFF. In DNA form, the CDR3 reads TGTGCCTGGAGTGTACTTTCTGAAGCTTTCTTT.

The chain employs TRBV7-2 and TRBJ2-1; TRBD2 matches 11 bases. CDR3 length: 16 residues. From germline, CDR1 is SGHTA and CDR2 FQGNSA. The trim removed 0 bases at V and 7 bases at J, leaving 5 bases unmatched. Here the CDR3 reads CASSLAGTSGPNEQFF. DNA for the CDR3: TGTGCCAGCAGCTTAGCCGGGACTAGCGGCCCAAATGAGCAGTTCTTC.

The genes are TRBV2 and TRBJ1-4; D not certain. The CDR3 is 13 residues long. V lost 0 bases and J lost 5, with 4 bases in between. The germline CDR1 and CDR2 sequences are SNHLY and FYNNEI. CDR3 amino acids: CASSEAENEKLFF. CDR3 nucleotide sequence: TGTGCCAGCAGTGAAGCGGAAAATGAAAAACTGTTTTTT. The full variable domain, in which reference TRBV2 and TRBJ1-4 provide the parts outside the CDR3, is EPEVTQTPSHQVTQMGQEVILRCVPISNHLYFYWYRQILGQKVEFLVSFYNNEISEKSEIFDDQFSVERPDGSNFTLKIRSTKLEDSAMYFCASSEAENEKLFFGSGTQLSVL.

The genes are TRBV7-6 and TRBJ1-3; D is unclear. V was cut by 0 bases and J by 0 bases, with 9 bases left in between. There are 16 residues in the CDR3. The V gene's germline CDR1 is SGHVS and CDR2 FNYEAQ. CDR3 sequence: CASSLARPGSGNTIYF. The CDR3 nucleotides are TGTGCCAGCAGCTTAGCCAGGCCCGGCTCTGGAAACACCATATATTTT.

J is TRBJ2-2 and V is TRBV19, with 8 bases that match TRBD1. In germline, CDR1 is LNHDA, CDR2 SQIVND (reference sequence). The CDR3 has 13 amino acids. V shed 3 bases and J 7 bases; nucleotides not matched to a gene: 1. CDR3 in amino acids: CASSIRGRGELFF. The CDR3 DNA sequence: TGTGCCAGTAGTATCAGGGGGCGCGGGGAGCTGTTTTTT.

The chain uses TRBV11-2 and TRBJ2-4; TRBD2 is a possible D gene (5 bases). This CDR3 is 17 amino acids long. Per the germline V gene, CDR1 is SGHAT and CDR2 is FQNNGV. Trimming cost V 6 bases and J 0 bases, with 18 bases left between them. The CDR3 DNA follows: TGTGCCAGCAGGGAATGGTGGAGGATTCTAGCCAAAAACATTCAGTACTTC. Protein sequence: CASREWWRILAKNIQYF.

The chain combines TRBV5-1 with TRBJ1-1; 7 nucleotides line up with TRBD1. CDR1 and CDR2 from the germline V gene are SGHRS and YFSETQ. The trim removed 0 bases at V and 10 bases at J, leaving 9 bases unmatched. The CDR3 covers 14 residues. CDR3 protein: CASSLEGALTLAFF. In DNA, the CDR3 is TGCGCCAGCAGCTTGGAGGGGGCCTTAACTCTAGCTTTCTTT.

This chain joins TRBV19 and TRBJ2-2; TRBD2 matches at 12 bases. Per germline, CDR1 LNHDA and CDR2 SQIVND (reference sequence). This CDR3 comprises 19 residues. After removal of 3 bases from V and 6 bases from J, the junction contained 14 bases not matched to a gene. In nucleotides, the CDR3 is TGTGCCAGTAGTATGCGCCCAACTAGCGGGAGGTTCGGGGCCGGGGAGCTGTTTTTT. As protein: CASSMRPTSGRFGAGELFF. Complete variable domain (other parts from reference TRBV19 and TRBJ2-2): DGGITQSPKYLFRKEGQNVTLSCEQNLNHDAMYWYRQDPGQGLRLIYYSQIVNDFQKGDIAEGYSVSREKKESFPLTVTSAQKNPTAFYLCASSMRPTSGRFGAGELFFGEGSRLTVL.

The rearrangement joins TRBV7-2 to TRBJ1-2; D is uncertain. Looked up from germline, CDR1 is SGHTA and CDR2 is FQGNSA. Trimming stripped 4 bases from V and 8 bases from J, with 8 bases between. There are 11 residues in the CDR3. DNA of the CDR3: TGTGCCAGCAGCTCCCCGCCCGGCTACACCTTC. Amino acids: CASSSPPGYTF.

The chain is built from TRBV7-2 and TRBJ2-7; D uncertain. V lost 1 base to trimming and J lost 4 bases, with 14 bases between them. Germline V lookup: CDR1 SGHTA, CDR2 FQGNSA. The CDR3 consists of 15 residues. The CDR3 nucleotides read TGTGCCAGCAGCTTAGGAGTTTCCGATGGATACGAGCAGTACTTC. Residues: CASSLGVSDGYEQYF. Based on the CDR3 plus reference TRBV7-2 and TRBJ2-7, the full variable domain is GAGVSQSPSNKVTEKGKDVELRCDPISGHTALYWYRQSLGQGLEFLIYFQGNSAPDKSGLPSDRFSAERTGGSVSTLTIQRTQQEDSAVYLCASSLGVSDGYEQYFGPGTRLTVT.

The gene calls are TRBV10-3 and TRBJ2-1, with TRBD2 identical over 7 bases. The CDR3 extends over 15 amino acids. Trimming removed 4 bases from V and 2 bases from J; junction bases left unmatched: 5. Germline loops: CDR1 ENHRY, CDR2 SYGVKD. The CDR3 reads CAISGGEGTYNEQFF. The CDR3 region has the DNA TGTGCCATCAGTGGAGGGGAGGGGACCTACAATGAGCAGTTCTTC.

Concerning this clone itself: The identical CDR3 is also encoded by other nucleotide sequences in the sample. The rearrangement uses TRBV5-4 and TRBJ1-3; possibly TRBD1 for D (5 bases). This CDR3 is built from 15 residues. V was shortened by 0 bases and J by 0 bases, with 7 bases between the two germline ends. The germline gives CDR1 SGHNT, CDR2 YYREEE (reference sequence). As DNA, the CDR3 is TGTGCCAGCAGCTTGGGGGGGAGCTCTGGAAACACCATATATTTT. Translated: CASSLGGSSGNTIYF.

The chain has TRBV11-3 and TRBJ2-5; 10 positions agree with TRBD2. Trimming at V came to 5 bases and at J to 5 bases, leaving 20 bases not matched to a gene. Germline V gene data show CDR1 as SGHNT and CDR2 as YENEEA. This CDR3 has 19 amino acids. The CDR3 protein is CASSRSPIGAGGPGETQYF. The CDR3 bases are TGTGCCAGCAGCCGGTCCCCTATTGGAGCGGGAGGGCCGGGGGAGACCCAGTACTTC.

DNA for the CDR3: TGTGCCAGCAGCTTAAGTTGGGCGGTAGGGGAGACCCAGTACTTC. Protein: CASSLSWAVGETQYF. The chain is built from TRBV11-2 and TRBJ2-5; D remains unclear. V was shortened by 2 bases and J by 5 bases, with 15 bases between the two germline ends. The CDR3 consists of 15 residues. Germline V gene data show CDR1 as SGHAT and CDR2 as FQNNGV.

The gene calls are TRBV6-5 and TRBJ1-5; TRBD1 agrees at 8 bases. CDR1 and CDR2 (germline): MNHEY, SVGAGI. The CDR3 runs 15 residues. V was clipped by 5 bases and J by 5 bases; unmatched bases: 8. CDR3 loop: CASSSDRGSHQPQHF. The CDR3, as DNA: TGTGCCAGCAGTAGTGACAGGGGAAGTCATCAGCCCCAGCATTTT.

This chain connects TRBV7-2 to TRBJ1-1; weak D call: TRBD1 (6 bases). V was clipped by 6 bases and J by 4 bases, with 12 bases between them. The CDR3 consists of 13 residues. Germline CDR1 SGHTA, CDR2 FQGNSA. DNA for the CDR3: TGTGCCAGCAGTCTTCAAGGGGGCACTGAAGCTTTCTTT. It encodes CASSLQGGTEAFF. Based on the CDR3 plus reference TRBV7-2 and TRBJ1-1, the full variable domain is GAGVSQSPSNKVTEKGKDVELRCDPISGHTALYWYRQSLGQGLEFLIYFQGNSAPDKSGLPSDRFSAERTGGSVSTLTIQRTQQEDSAVYLCASSLQGGTEAFFGQGTRLTVV.

This rearrangement joins TRBV11-2 to TRBJ2-1; the match to TRBD2 covers 7 bases. Unmatched junction bases numbered 18, after V lost 6 bases and J lost 13 bases. This CDR3 is 15 amino acids long. Per the germline V gene, CDR1 is SGHAT and CDR2 is FQNNGV. CDR3 sequence: CASRSSGISGDSQFF. CDR3 sequence (DNA): TGTGCCAGCAGATCAAGCGGGATTTCCGGGGATTCCCAGTTCTTC.

The chain uses TRBV28 and TRBJ1-2; D possibly corresponds to TRBD1 (5 bases). The CDR3 runs 14 residues. Germline assignment: CDR1 MDHEN and CDR2 SYDVKM. V shed 4 bases and J shed 2 bases, with 11 bases lying between them. The CDR3 is CASSSTDRNYGYTF. The CDR3 DNA is TGTGCCAGCAGTTCTACAGACAGAAACTATGGCTACACCTTC.

The V and J genes are TRBV5-1 and TRBJ2-7; 8 bases align to TRBD1. The ends lost 5 bases at V and 3 bases at J; junction bases unmatched: 10. The CDR3 covers 15 residues. The germline CDR1 and CDR2 sequences are SGHRS and YFSETQ. In DNA form, the CDR3 reads TGCGCCAGCAGGCCGGAGACAGGGGTCCTCTACGAGCAGTACTTC. Encoded protein: CASRPETGVLYEQYF.

The chain is built from TRBV9 and TRBJ1-4, with D unresolved. Germline V gives CDR1 SGDLS, CDR2 YYNGEE. V dropped 0 bases and J dropped 4 bases, with 10 bases sitting between them. The CDR3 runs to 15 residues. CDR3 loop: CASSVGSGRNEKLFF. As DNA, the CDR3 is TGTGCCAGCAGCGTAGGGTCAGGACGTAATGAAAAACTGTTTTTT.

As DNA, the CDR3 is TGTGCCAGCAGGTTGGACTCTGGAAACACCATATATTTT. As protein: CASRLDSGNTIYF. This rearrangement joins TRBV6-1 to TRBJ1-3; D ambiguous. V lost 6 bases, J lost 0 bases, and 6 bases lay in between. This CDR3 is 13 amino acids long. In germline, CDR1 is MNHNS, CDR2 SASEGT.

The chain links TRBV5-4 to TRBJ2-3; D gene unclear. The CDR3 loop spans 13 amino acids. Germline V lookup: CDR1 SGHNT, CDR2 YYREEE (reference sequence). Trimming removed 2 bases from V and 5 bases from J, with 9 bases in between. The DNA of the CDR3 is TGTGCCAGCAGCTTCCCTAGGAAAGATACGCAGTATTTT. It translates to CASSFPRKDTQYF.

The rearrangement links TRBV6-6 to TRBJ2-1, with 9 bases aligning to TRBD1. The CDR3 runs to 16 residues. Unmatched junction bases numbered 18, after V lost 4 bases and J lost 14 bases. The germline V gene has CDR1 MNHNY and CDR2 SVGAGI (reference sequence). CDR3 DNA sequence: TGTGCCAGCAGTTTCTCTTCCGGGACAGGGACGGGTACTAAGTTCTTC. It translates to CASSFSSGTGTGTKFF.

The chain employs TRBV5-6 and TRBJ2-7; D might be TRBD2 (6 bases). CDR3 length equals 13 residues. Germline values: CDR1 SGHDT, CDR2 YYEEEE. V lost 1 base to trimming and J lost 5 bases, with 10 bases between them. The CDR3 loop reads CASSLKGGDEQYF. The CDR3 bases are TGTGCCAGCAGCTTGAAGGGAGGCGACGAGCAGTACTTC.

CDR3 residues: CAIRTSGTYEQYF. The CDR3 DNA reads as TGTGCCATCAGGACTAGCGGTACCTACGAGCAGTACTTC. This chain uses TRBV10-3 with TRBJ2-7; 9 bases map to TRBD2. This CDR3 comprises 13 residues. The V gene's germline CDR1 is ENHRY and CDR2 SYGVKD. V was clipped by 6 bases and J by 2 bases; unmatched bases: 2.

The sample holds a few counts of this clone. The chain couples TRBV10-3 to TRBJ2-1, with a weak D call TRBD2 (6 bases). Germline V gene data show CDR1 as ENHRY and CDR2 as SYGVKD. V was pared by 6 bases and J by 5 bases, with 17 bases between. The CDR3 length is 15 residues. The CDR3 nucleotides read TGTGCCATCAGGGACTATAGCGCTGGGGACAATGAGCAGTTCTTC. Amino acids: CAIRDYSAGDNEQFF.